Below are 15 T cell receptor beta chains sequenced from a single sample in a study of cytomegalovirus exposure and HLA in healthy donors. PCR primers comprised 60 Vbeta and 13 Jbeta primers. Sequencing was performed with immunoSEQ multiplex PCR; in TCRdb, only in-frame clones are kept and a portion is missing. The sample has 130,000 or so clones; roughly 81% are singletons. Sequencing input: PBMCs. The source of these receptors is a female donor in good health and CMV-seronegative.

This clone occurred once. The rearrangement links TRBV6-5 to TRBJ2-1; 7 bases fit TRBD1. There are 14 residues in the CDR3. The J segment lost 2 bases and the V segment lost 2 bases, leaving 0 bases of the junction unmatched. CDR1 MNHEY and CDR2 SVGAGI come from the germline V gene. The CDR3 coding sequence is TGTGCCAGCAGTTACCAGGGGGCCTACAATGAGCAGTTCTTC. Translated: CASSYQGAYNEQFF.

The chain combines TRBV4-1 with TRBJ1-5; D perhaps matches TRBD1 (6 bases). V lost 0 bases and J 7 bases, leaving 19 bases between the germline ends. The CDR3 consists of 17 residues. Germline loops: CDR1 MGHRA, CDR2 YSYEKL. The CDR3 DNA reads TGCGCCAGCAGCCAAGATCTGACAGGACTAGGCAGACAGCCCCAGCATTTT. Its protein product is CASSQDLTGLGRQPQHF.

This rearrangement joins TRBV19 to TRBJ2-1; 7 bases line up with TRBD2. After removal of 4 bases from V and 4 bases from J, the junction contained 19 bases not matched to a gene. There are 19 residues in the CDR3. Germline V gene sequence: CDR1 LNHDA, CDR2 SQIVND (reference sequence). The CDR3 DNA sequence: TGTGCCAGTAGTACACAAAAGCTCCGGGGGTATAGCGGGTACAATGAGCAGTTCTTC. Translation gives CASSTQKLRGYSGYNEQFF.

This sequence joins TRBV5-1 and TRBJ2-3; a possible D gene is TRBD1 (6 bases). Germline CDR1 reads SGHRS; CDR2 reads YFSETQ. The germline V and J ends were trimmed by 2 bases and 3 bases, with 10 bases remaining between them. CDR3 length: 14 residues. The CDR3 reads CASSLGQRTDTQYF. The CDR3 DNA reads TGCGCCAGCAGCTTAGGACAGCGGACAGATACGCAGTATTTT.

The V and J genes are TRBV28 and TRBJ2-4; 7 positions match TRBD2. Looked up from germline, CDR1 is MDHEN and CDR2 is SYDVKM. Trimming took 7 bases from V and 1 from J; bases not matched to a gene: 10. The CDR3 totals 16 residues. This CDR3 is CASTFTGEGAKNIQYF. The CDR3 nucleotides are TGTGCCAGCACATTTACGGGGGAGGGGGCCAAAAACATTCAGTACTTC.

This clone has a handful of counts. This sequence joins TRBV27 and TRBJ1-6, with unresolved D. Trimming left V 8 bases short and J 8 bases short, with 19 bases between. The germline gives CDR1 MNHEY, CDR2 SMNVEV (reference sequence). The CDR3 runs to 15 residues. The CDR3 sequence is CASWALTERDSPLHF. The CDR3 bases are TGTGCCAGCTGGGCCCTAACGGAGAGGGATTCACCCCTCCACTTT.

This sequence joins TRBV4-1 and TRBJ2-5; tentatively, D is TRBD2 (5 bases). This CDR3 region has 13 residues. V shed 8 bases and J shed 1 base, with 11 bases lying between them. Germline CDR1 and CDR2: MGHRA and YSYEKL. In DNA form, the CDR3 reads TGCGCCAGCCAGGACTTACGCCAAGAGACCCAGTACTTC. It yields the protein CASQDLRQETQYF.

The chain has TRBV5-1 and TRBJ2-7; TRBD1 matches at 11 bases. Germline values: CDR1 SGHRS, CDR2 YFSETQ. The CDR3 sequence is 15 residues long. J was trimmed by 4 bases and V by 0 bases; bases with no gene match: 3. The CDR3 coding sequence is TGCGCCAGCAGCTTGGGGGACAGGGGGGATTACGAGCAGTACTTC. Translation: CASSLGDRGDYEQYF.

This chain uses TRBV9 with TRBJ2-7; possible D gene TRBD2, 5 bases. Trimming took 1 base from V and 7 from J, leaving 24 bases between them. Germline V gene data show CDR1 as SGDLS and CDR2 as YYNGEE. This CDR3 has 17 amino acids. The CDR3 is CASSVSPIMGLGEEQYF. CDR3 DNA sequence: TGTGCCAGCAGCGTATCCCCAATTATGGGCCTCGGGGAAGAGCAGTACTTC.

The chain carries TRBV6-5 and TRBJ2-1; D call uncertain. Germline lookup yields CDR1 MNHEY and CDR2 SVGAGI. V lost 5 bases, J lost 7 bases, and 9 bases lay in between. The CDR3 runs to 12 residues. The CDR3 DNA is TGTGCCAGCAGTGGCCCCAGGAATGAGCAGTTCTTC. The encoded protein is CASSGPRNEQFF.

This clone appeared once. This rearrangement joins TRBV7-2 to TRBJ1-3; no definite D call. The germline V gene encodes CDR1 SGHTA and CDR2 FQGNSA. The V gene lost 5 bases and the J gene lost 3 bases, with 11 bases spanning the gap. The CDR3 is 14 amino acids. Here the CDR3 reads CASSTPSGGNTIYF. The CDR3 DNA reads as TGTGCCAGCAGCACCCCTTCGGGTGGAAACACCATATATTTT.

The V gene is TRBV18, the J gene TRBJ1-2, with 9 bases identical to TRBD1. The CDR3 is made up of 17 amino acids. Looked up from germline, CDR1 is KGHSH and CDR2 is LQKENI. V gave up 3 bases and J gave up 2 bases; unmatched junction bases: 10. The CDR3 coding sequence is TGTGCCAGCTCACCTTATGAGGGTGGGACAGGGAACTATGGCTACACCTTC. Its protein is CASSPYEGGTGNYGYTF.

This clone was seen a handful of times. V gene TRBV5-1 combines with J gene TRBJ1-1; 7 nucleotides align to TRBD1. Losses at the gene ends were 2 bases for V and 0 bases for J; bases not matched to a gene: 4. There are 15 residues in the CDR3. CDR1 is SGHRS and CDR2 is YFSETQ in the germline V gene. CDR3 sequence (DNA): TGCGCCAGCAGCTTATGGGACAGCATGAACACTGAAGCTTTCTTT. It is translated as CASSLWDSMNTEAFF.

The rearrangement links TRBV5-5 to TRBJ1-3, with TRBD1 matching over 8 bases. CDR1 is SGHKS and CDR2 is YYEKEE in the germline V gene (reference sequence). V gave up 0 bases and J gave up 7 bases; unmatched junction bases: 3. CDR3 size: 14 residues. CDR3 bases: TGTGCCAGCAGCTTGGGACAGGGGATGAACACCATATATTTT. It is translated as CASSLGQGMNTIYF.

The chain combines TRBV5-1 with TRBJ1-2; D might be TRBD1 (6 bases). This CDR3 has 13 amino acids. V lost 4 bases to trimming and J lost 5 bases, with 12 bases between them. The germline CDR1 and CDR2 sequences are SGHRS and YFSETQ. The CDR3 DNA reads TGCGCCAGCAGCGAGGACAGCACTTATGGCTACACCTTC. It translates to CASSEDSTYGYTF.